This entry concerns a single TCR beta chain. CDR1 is SGHRS, CDR2 YFSETQ, per germline. The V and J ends lost 4 bases and 5 bases, in that order; junction bases with no gene match: 5. The CDR3 loop spans 13 amino acids. This sample was included in a study of Ad26.COV2.S vaccination and SARS-CoV-2 variants. Using immunoSEQ multiplex PCR, the repertoire was profiled, and TCRdb retains in-frame clones only, with some absent. The repertoire holds 250,000 or so clones, with around 88% as singletons. As for treatment: 15 to 20 received Ad26.COV2.S at low or high dose, single or two shots; about five received placebo; per-sample allocation not given. Sampling was done on day 63 after the first vaccine or placebo injection.

Sequencing used peripheral blood, obtained in a trial of Ad26.COV2.S vaccine versus placebo. The sequence came from a person aged 18 to 59 who received the Ad26.COV2.S COVID-19 vaccine or a placebo. The rearrangement uses TRBV5-1 and TRBJ2-5; TRBD1 aligns across 7 bases. CDR3 in DNA: TGCGCCAGCAGCGTGGACAGGCCGGAGACCCAGTACTTC. This translates into CASSVDRPETQYF.